These T cell receptor beta chains were read from a single sample in a study of beta chain features in type 1 diabetes. Repertoires were generated with immunoSEQ multiplex PCR, while TCRdb's copy carries only in-frame clones and drops some. Found here are over 600,000 clones, roughly 12% of them singletons; the top ten hold about 0.11%. The source material was naive CD4+ T cells from blood. Receptor source: a man aged 25 to 40 with type 1 diabetes. Both conserved end residues are part of each CDR3. A D gene is named only where the DNA matches it firmly. Rows give clone size only sometimes, using once, few, many, or a class for an expanded clone.

J gene | D gene | clone size | V gene | CDR3 protein | CDR3 DNA
TRBJ2-4 | . | few | TRBV30 | CAWSFHSNLAKNIQYF | TGTGCCTGGAGTTTCCACTCGAATTTAGCCAAAAACATTCAGTACTTC
TRBJ1-2 | . | . | TRBV4-2 | CASSQDSAVNYGYTF | TGTGCCAGCAGCCAAGATTCGGCAGTGAACTATGGCTACACCTTC
TRBJ2-5 | . | . | TRBV14 | CASSQGLAETQYF | TGTGCCAGCAGCCAAGGCCTAGCCGAGACCCAGTACTTC
TRBJ1-4 | . | few | TRBV5-4 | CASSLDGFNEKLFF | TGTGCCAGCAGCTTGGATGGTTTTAATGAAAAACTGTTTTTT
TRBJ2-3 | TRBD2 | . | TRBV19 | CASSSLAVGSTDTQYF | TGTGCCAGTAGTTCGCTAGCGGTGGGGAGCACAGATACGCAGTATTTT
TRBJ2-3 | . | few | TRBV4-3 | CASSETPRDQRRADTQYF | TGCGCCAGCAGCGAAACTCCCCGGGATCAAAGGCGCGCAGATACGCAGTATTTT
TRBJ2-7 | TRBD1 | few | TRBV19 | CASTGGDYEQYF | TGTGCCAGCACAGGGGGTGACTACGAGCAGTACTTC
TRBJ2-2 | . | . | TRBV14 | CASSQGVVTGELFF | TGTGCCAGCAGCCAAGGAGTAGTCACCGGGGAGCTGTTTTTT
TRBJ2-7 | . | few | TRBV29-1 | CSVGLDSNSYEQYF | TGCAGCGTCGGACTCGACTCCAACTCCTACGAGCAGTACTTC
TRBJ2-2 | TRBD1 | . | TRBV2 | CASRVSQGDTGELFF | TGTGCCAGCAGGGTTTCGCAGGGGGACACCGGGGAGCTGTTTTTT
TRBJ2-3 | . | . | TRBV5-4 | CASSLLHSDTQYF | TGTGCCAGCAGCTTGCTGCACTCCGATACGCAGTATTTT
TRBJ1-5 | . | few | TRBV18 | CASSPPGGVGGRQPQHF | TGTGCCAGCTCACCACCGGGAGGGGTAGGCGGCCGTCAGCCCCAGCATTTT
TRBJ1-6 | . | . | TRBV10-3 | CATNEQGKNSPLHF | TGTGCCACGAACGAACAGGGAAAGAATTCACCCCTCCACTTT
TRBJ2-7 | . | many | TRBV5-4 | CASSPSGTRSEQYF | TGTGCCAGCAGCCCTTCAGGGACGCGGAGCGAGCAGTACTTC
TRBJ1-2 | . | . | TRBV2 | CASSGYYGYTF | TGTGCCAGCAGTGGATATTATGGCTACACCTTC
TRBJ1-2 | . | . | TRBV28 | CASSSLLGKRTSYGYTF | TGTGCCAGCAGTTCCTTATTAGGGAAGCGGACTAGCTATGGCTACACCTTC
TRBJ2-3 | . | . | TRBV29-1 | CSVRQDSYTDTQYF | TGCAGCGTTCGTCAGGATTCATACACAGATACGCAGTATTTT
TRBJ1-5 | TRBD1 | few | TRBV14 | CASSLGTGRNQPQHF | TGTGCCAGCAGCCTCGGGACAGGTCGCAATCAGCCCCAGCATTTT
TRBJ2-1 | . | . | TRBV5-4 | CASSPQVSYNEQFF | TGTGCCAGCAGCCCACAGGTATCCTACAATGAGCAGTTCTTC
TRBJ2-2 | . | . | TRBV5-1 | CASSSRTPNTGELFF | TGCGCCAGCAGCTCCAGGACACCGAACACCGGGGAGCTGTTTTTT
TRBJ1-1 | . | many | TRBV10-3 | CAIKGVTGDTEAFF | TGTGCCATCAAGGGGGTAACGGGCGACACTGAAGCTTTCTTT
TRBJ1-6 | TRBD1 | . | TRBV5-1 | CASSLSSGQGIWGSPLHF | TGCGCCAGCAGCTTGAGTTCGGGACAGGGGATTTGGGGCTCACCCCTCCACTTT
TRBJ1-6 | TRBD1 | . | TRBV7-3 | CASSRQGTNSPLHF | TGTGCCAGCAGCCGACAGGGCACGAATTCACCCCTCCACTTT
TRBJ2-1 | TRBD2 | . | TRBV25-1 | CASSLAGPTDNEQFF | TGTGCCAGCAGTCTAGCGGGGCCGACTGACAATGAGCAGTTCTTC
TRBJ1-1 | . | . | TRBV7-3 | CASSPRRNTEAFF | TGTGCCAGCAGCCCCCGCAGGAACACTGAAGCTTTCTTT
TRBJ1-2 | . | few | TRBV6-1 | CASSAPEAPSGYTF | TGTGCCAGCAGTGCCCCCGAGGCGCCCTCTGGCTACACCTTC
TRBJ2-4 | TRBD1 | few | TRBV7-2 | CASSTPWTGKNIQYF | TGTGCCAGCAGCACCCCCTGGACAGGAAAAAACATTCAGTACTTC
TRBJ2-3 | . | . | TRBV27 | CASSRASDTQYF | TGTGCCAGCAGTAGGGCTAGCGATACGCAGTATTTT
TRBJ1-5 | . | . | TRBV6-1 | CASSESGNSNQPQHF | TGTGCCAGCAGTGAATCTGGCAATAGCAATCAGCCCCAGCATTTT
TRBJ2-2 | . | . | TRBV5-5 | CASSLAAGQNTGELFF | TGTGCCAGCAGCTTGGCCGCGGGACAGAACACCGGGGAGCTGTTTTTT
TRBJ1-2 | . | . | TRBV7-9 | CASSPESGYTF | TGTGCCAGCAGCCCCGAGAGTGGCTACACCTTC
TRBJ2-2 | . | . | TRBV5-1 | CASSLGIRDSRELFF | TGCGCCAGCAGCTTGGGGATTAGGGACTCTCGGGAGCTGTTTTTT
TRBJ2-1 | TRBD2 | . | TRBV11-2 | CASSFPKRGVYNEQFF | TGTGCCAGCAGCTTCCCAAAGCGGGGGGTGTACAATGAGCAGTTCTTC
TRBJ1-2 | . | . | TRBV30 | CACREWSTAGTNYGYTF | TGTGCCTGCCGTGAGTGGAGTACGGCGGGCACTAACTATGGCTACACCTTC
TRBJ1-5 | . | few | TRBV6-6 | CASSYSNLQPQHF | TGTGCCAGCAGTTACTCAAACCTTCAGCCCCAGCATTTT
TRBJ2-5 | TRBD2 | . | TRBV18 | CASSPESGGAETQYF | TGTGCCAGCTCACCAGAGAGCGGGGGGGCCGAGACCCAGTACTTC
TRBJ2-2 | . | . | TRBV9 | CASSVFVSGELFF | TGTGCCAGCAGCGTCTTCGTGAGCGGGGAGCTGTTTTTT
TRBJ1-4 | . | few | TRBV10-3 | CAISERAPATNEKLFF | TGTGCCATCAGTGAAAGAGCCCCTGCAACTAATGAAAAACTGTTTTTT
TRBJ1-1 | . | few | TRBV10-3 | CAISESRALNTEAFF | TGTGCCATCAGTGAGTCGAGGGCCTTGAACACTGAAGCTTTCTTT
TRBJ2-3 | . | . | TRBV9 | CASSAGGFTTDTQYF | TGTGCCAGCAGCGCCGGGGGTTTCACCACAGATACGCAGTATTTT
TRBJ1-1 | . | few | TRBV2 | CASSNYREAEAFF | TGTGCCAGCAGTAATTACAGGGAGGCTGAAGCTTTCTTT
TRBJ2-5 | . | . | TRBV13 | CASSSIGYQETQYF | TGTGCCAGCAGTTCAATCGGGTACCAAGAGACCCAGTACTTC
TRBJ1-1 | . | few | TRBV15 | CATSRGPDSSEAFF | TGTGCCACCAGCAGAGGGCCGGACAGTTCGGAAGCTTTCTTT
TRBJ1-1 | . | . | TRBV6-1 | CASSFQGRLNTEAFF | TGTGCCAGCAGTTTCCAGGGACGGTTGAACACTGAAGCTTTCTTT
TRBJ2-3 | TRBD1 | few | TRBV27 | CASSLWGQDTQYF | TGTGCCAGCAGTCTCTGGGGACAGGATACGCAGTATTTT
TRBJ1-2 | . | . | TRBV4-3 | CASSQETGQSNYGYTF | TGCGCCAGCAGCCAAGAGACCGGACAGTCTAACTATGGCTACACCTTC
TRBJ1-1 | . | . | TRBV6-5 | CASTYGVANTEAFF | TGTGCCAGCACCTACGGGGTTGCGAACACTGAAGCTTTCTTT
TRBJ1-2 | . | few | TRBV14 | CASSPRFLPANYGYTF | TGTGCCAGCAGCCCGCGGTTTTTGCCCGCTAACTATGGCTACACCTTC
TRBJ2-7 | . | few | TRBV28 | CASSFLLGVYEQYF | TGTGCCAGCAGTTTTCTGTTAGGGGTGTACGAGCAGTACTTC
TRBJ2-5 | TRBD1 | few | TRBV7-9 | CASSLTGTGQETQYF | TGTGCCAGCAGCTTGACCGGGACAGGCCAAGAGACCCAGTACTTC